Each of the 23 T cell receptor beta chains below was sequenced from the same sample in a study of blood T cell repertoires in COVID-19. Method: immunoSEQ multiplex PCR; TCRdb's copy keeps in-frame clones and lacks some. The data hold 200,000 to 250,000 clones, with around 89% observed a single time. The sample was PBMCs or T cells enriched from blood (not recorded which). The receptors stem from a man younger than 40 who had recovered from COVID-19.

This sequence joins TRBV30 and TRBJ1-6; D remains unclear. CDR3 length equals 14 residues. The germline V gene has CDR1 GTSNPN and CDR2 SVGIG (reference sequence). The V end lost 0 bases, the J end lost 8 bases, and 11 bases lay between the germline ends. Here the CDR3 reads CAWSVLGSDSPLHF. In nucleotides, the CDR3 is TGTGCCTGGAGTGTACTGGGCAGTGATTCACCCCTCCACTTT.

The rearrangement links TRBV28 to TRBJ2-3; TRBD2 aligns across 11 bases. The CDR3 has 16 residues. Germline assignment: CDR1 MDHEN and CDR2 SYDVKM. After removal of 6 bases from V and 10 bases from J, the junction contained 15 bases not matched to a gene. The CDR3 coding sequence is TGTGCCAGCAGCACTGGACAGGTGCTAGCGGGAGGCCCGCAGTATTTT. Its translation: CASSTGQVLAGGPQYF.

The CDR3 nucleotides are TGTGCCAGCAGCTTGGCGACAGGGGATGGCTACACCTTC. The encoded protein is CASSLATGDGYTF. This rearrangement joins TRBV7-8 to TRBJ1-2, with 8 bases matching TRBD1. V trimming: 3 bases; J trimming: 6 bases; junction bases outside the gene matches: 3. CDR3 length equals 13 residues. Germline-derived CDR1 and CDR2 are SGHVS and FQNEAQ.

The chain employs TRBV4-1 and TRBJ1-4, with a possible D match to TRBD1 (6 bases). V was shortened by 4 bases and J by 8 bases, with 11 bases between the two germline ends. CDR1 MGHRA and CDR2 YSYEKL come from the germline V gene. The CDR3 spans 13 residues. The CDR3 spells CASSRGPLEKLFF. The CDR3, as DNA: TGCGCCAGCAGCCGGGGGCCCCTGGAAAAACTGTTTTTT.

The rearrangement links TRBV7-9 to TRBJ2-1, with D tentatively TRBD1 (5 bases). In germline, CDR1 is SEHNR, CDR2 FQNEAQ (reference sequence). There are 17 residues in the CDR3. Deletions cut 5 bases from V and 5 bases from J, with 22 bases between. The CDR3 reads CASSPPLRRVGDNEQFF. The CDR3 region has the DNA TGTGCCAGCAGCCCCCCCCTTCGTAGGGTAGGGGACAATGAGCAGTTCTTC.

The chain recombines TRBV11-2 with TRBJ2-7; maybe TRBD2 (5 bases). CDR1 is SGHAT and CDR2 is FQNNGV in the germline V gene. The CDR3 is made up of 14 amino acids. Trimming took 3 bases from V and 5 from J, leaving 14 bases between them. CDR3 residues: CASSFIRGLHEQYF. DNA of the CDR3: TGTGCCAGCAGCTTTATTCGGGGTTTACACGAGCAGTACTTC.

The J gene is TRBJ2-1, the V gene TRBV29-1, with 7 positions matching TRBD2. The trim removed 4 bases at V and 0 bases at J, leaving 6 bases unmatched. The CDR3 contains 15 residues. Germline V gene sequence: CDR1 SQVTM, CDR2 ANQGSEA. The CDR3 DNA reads TGCAGCGTTGGGAGCGGGACGAGCTCCTACAATGAGCAGTTCTTC. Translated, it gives CSVGSGTSSYNEQFF.

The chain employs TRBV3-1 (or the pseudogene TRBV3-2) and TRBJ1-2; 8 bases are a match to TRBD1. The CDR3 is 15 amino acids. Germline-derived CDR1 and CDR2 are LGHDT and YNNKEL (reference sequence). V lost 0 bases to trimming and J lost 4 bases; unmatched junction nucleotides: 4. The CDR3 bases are TGTGCCAGCAGCCAAGACCCAGGGGGCGTCTATGGCTACACCTTC. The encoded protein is CASSQDPGGVYGYTF.

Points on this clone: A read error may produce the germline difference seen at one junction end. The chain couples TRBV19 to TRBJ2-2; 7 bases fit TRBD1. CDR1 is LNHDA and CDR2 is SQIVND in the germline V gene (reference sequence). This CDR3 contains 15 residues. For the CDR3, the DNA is TGTGCTAGTACCCGACAGGGAACGAACACCGGGGAGCTGTTTTTT. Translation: CASTRQGTNTGELFF.

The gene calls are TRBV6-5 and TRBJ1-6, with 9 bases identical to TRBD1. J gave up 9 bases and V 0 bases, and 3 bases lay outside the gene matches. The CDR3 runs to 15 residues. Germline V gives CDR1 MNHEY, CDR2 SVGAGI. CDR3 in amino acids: CASSYSGQGGSPLHF. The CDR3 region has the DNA TGTGCCAGCAGTTACTCGGGACAGGGTGGTTCACCCCTCCACTTT.

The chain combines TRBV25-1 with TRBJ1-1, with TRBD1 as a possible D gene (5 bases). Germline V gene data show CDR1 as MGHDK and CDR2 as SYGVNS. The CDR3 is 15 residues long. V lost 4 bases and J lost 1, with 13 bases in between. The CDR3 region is CASSARVPTNTEAFF. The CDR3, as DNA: TGTGCCAGCAGTGCCAGGGTTCCAACGAACACTGAAGCTTTCTTT.

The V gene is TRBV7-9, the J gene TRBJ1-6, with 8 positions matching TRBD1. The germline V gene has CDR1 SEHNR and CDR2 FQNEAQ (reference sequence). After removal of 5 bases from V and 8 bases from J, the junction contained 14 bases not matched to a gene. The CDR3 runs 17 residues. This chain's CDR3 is CASSRTGYTSYDSPLHF. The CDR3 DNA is TGTGCCAGCAGCCGGACAGGGTATACATCATATGATTCACCCCTCCACTTT. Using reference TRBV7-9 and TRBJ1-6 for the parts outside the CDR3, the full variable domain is DTGVSQNPRHKITKRGQNVTFRCDPISEHNRLYWYRQTLGQGPEFLTYFQNEAQLEKSRLLSDRFSAERPKGSFSTLEIQRTEQGDSAMYLCASSRTGYTSYDSPLHFGNGTRLTVT.

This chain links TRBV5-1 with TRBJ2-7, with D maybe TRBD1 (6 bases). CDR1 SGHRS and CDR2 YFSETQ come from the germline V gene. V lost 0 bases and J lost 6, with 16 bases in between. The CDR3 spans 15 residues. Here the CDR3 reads CASSLGSQQGTEQYF. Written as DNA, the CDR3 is TGCGCCAGCAGCTTGGGAAGTCAACAGGGTACCGAGCAGTACTTC.

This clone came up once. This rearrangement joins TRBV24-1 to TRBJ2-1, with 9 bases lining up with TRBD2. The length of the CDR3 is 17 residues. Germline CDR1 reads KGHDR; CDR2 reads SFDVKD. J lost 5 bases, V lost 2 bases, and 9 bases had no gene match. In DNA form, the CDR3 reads TGTGCCACCAGTGATTCAACTAGCGGGCCCTACCACAATGAGCAGTTCTTC. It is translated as CATSDSTSGPYHNEQFF.

The CDR3, as DNA: TGTGCCAGCAGTGAAGGACTCCCGGGACATAACGAGCAGTACTTC. Encoded protein: CASSEGLPGHNEQYF. The chain uses TRBV2 and TRBJ2-7; D may be TRBD1 (6 bases). The germline CDR1 and CDR2 sequences are SNHLY and FYNNEI. CDR3 length equals 15 residues. Trimming took 1 base from V and 5 from J, leaving 15 bases between them.

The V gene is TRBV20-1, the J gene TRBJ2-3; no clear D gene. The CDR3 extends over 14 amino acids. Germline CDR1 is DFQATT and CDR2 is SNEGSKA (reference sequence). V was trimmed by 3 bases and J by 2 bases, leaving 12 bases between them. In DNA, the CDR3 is TGCAGTGCTAGTTCAGTTGTGAACACAGATACGCAGTATTTT. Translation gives CSASSVVNTDTQYF.

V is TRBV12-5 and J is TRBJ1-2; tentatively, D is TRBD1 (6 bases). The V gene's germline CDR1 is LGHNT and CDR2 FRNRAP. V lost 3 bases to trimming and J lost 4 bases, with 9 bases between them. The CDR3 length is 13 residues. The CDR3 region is CASGFGQSYGYTF. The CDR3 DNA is TGTGCTAGTGGTTTCGGACAGTCCTATGGCTACACCTTC.

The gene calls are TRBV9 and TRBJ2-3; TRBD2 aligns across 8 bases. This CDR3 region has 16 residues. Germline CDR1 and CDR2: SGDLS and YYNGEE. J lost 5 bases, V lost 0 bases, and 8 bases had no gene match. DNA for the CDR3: TGTGCCAGCAGCGTAGGCGGTAGCGGGAAGTTAGATACGCAGTATTTT. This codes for CASSVGGSGKLDTQYF. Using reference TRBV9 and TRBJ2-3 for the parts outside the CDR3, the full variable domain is DSGVTQTPKHLITATGQRVTLRCSPRSGDLSVYWYQQSLDQGLQFLIQYYNGEERAKGNILERFSAQQFPDLHSELNLSSLELGDSALYFCASSVGGSGKLDTQYFGPGTRLTVL.

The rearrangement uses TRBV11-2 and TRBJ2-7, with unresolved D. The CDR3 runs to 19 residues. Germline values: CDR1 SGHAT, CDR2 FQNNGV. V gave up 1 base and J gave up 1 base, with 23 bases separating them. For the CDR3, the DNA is TGTGCCAGCAGCTTAGGAGTCGTAGACTTCAGAACCCTTTCCTACGAGCAGTACTTC. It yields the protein CASSLGVVDFRTLSYEQYF. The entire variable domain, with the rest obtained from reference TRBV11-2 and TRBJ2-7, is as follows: EAGVAQSPRYKIIEKRQSVAFWCNPISGHATLYWYQQILGQGPKLLIQFQNNGVVDDSQLPKDRFSAERLKGVDSTLKIQPAKLEDSAVYLCASSLGVVDFRTLSYEQYFGPGTRLTVT.

Here the CDR3 DNA reads TGTGCCAGCAGCTTACCAAGGGGTGATGGCTACACCTTC. Protein: CASSLPRGDGYTF. The chain employs TRBV11-2 and TRBJ1-2; tentatively, D is TRBD1 (5 bases). CDR3 length: 13 amino acids. Trimming pared 2 bases from V and 6 bases from J, leaving 10 bases between. CDR1 is SGHAT and CDR2 is FQNNGV in the germline V gene.

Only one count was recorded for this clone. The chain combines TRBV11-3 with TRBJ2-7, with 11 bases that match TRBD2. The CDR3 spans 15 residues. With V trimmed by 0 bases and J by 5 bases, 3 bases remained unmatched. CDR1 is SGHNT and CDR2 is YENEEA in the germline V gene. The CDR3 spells CASSLDSGRVNEQYF. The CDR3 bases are TGTGCCAGCAGCTTAGATAGCGGGAGGGTTAACGAGCAGTACTTC.

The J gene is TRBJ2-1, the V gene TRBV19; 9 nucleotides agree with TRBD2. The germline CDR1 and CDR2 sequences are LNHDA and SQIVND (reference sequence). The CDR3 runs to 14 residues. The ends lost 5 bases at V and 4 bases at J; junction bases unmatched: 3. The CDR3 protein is CASSAGGVYNEQFF. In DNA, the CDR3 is TGTGCCAGTAGTGCGGGGGGGGTATACAATGAGCAGTTCTTC.

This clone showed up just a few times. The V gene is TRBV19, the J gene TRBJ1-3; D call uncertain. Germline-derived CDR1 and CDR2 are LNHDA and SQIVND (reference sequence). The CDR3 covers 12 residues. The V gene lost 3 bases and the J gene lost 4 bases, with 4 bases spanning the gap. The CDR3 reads CASSMAGNTIYF. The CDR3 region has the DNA TGTGCCAGTAGTATGGCCGGAAACACCATATATTTT. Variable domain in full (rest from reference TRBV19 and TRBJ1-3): DGGITQSPKYLFRKEGQNVTLSCEQNLNHDAMYWYRQDPGQGLRLIYYSQIVNDFQKGDIAEGYSVSREKKESFPLTVTSAQKNPTAFYLCASSMAGNTIYFGEGSWLTVV.